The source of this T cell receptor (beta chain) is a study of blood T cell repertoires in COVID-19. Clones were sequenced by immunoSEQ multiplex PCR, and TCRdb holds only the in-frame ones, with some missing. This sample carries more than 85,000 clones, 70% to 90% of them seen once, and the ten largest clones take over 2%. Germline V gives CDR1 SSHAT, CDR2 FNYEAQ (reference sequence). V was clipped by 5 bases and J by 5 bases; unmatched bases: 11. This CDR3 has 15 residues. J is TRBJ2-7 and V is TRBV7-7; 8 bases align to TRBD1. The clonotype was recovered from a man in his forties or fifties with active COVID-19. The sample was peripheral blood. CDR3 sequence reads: CASSPWTGPLHEQYF. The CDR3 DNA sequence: TGTGCCAGCAGCCCGTGGACAGGGCCCCTGCACGAGCAGTACTTC.